Only a few counts were recorded for the clone carrying this T cell receptor beta chain. This sample is part of a study of blood T cells in healthy people across ages. For the study at large: When template switching was applied, about one barcoded beta molecule was captured per two T cells.

The second PCR ran roughly 7 to 12 cycles with a sample-barcoded 5' primer and J-beta primers. Template switching added a 12-random-nucleotide identifier to every cDNA molecule. TCRdb ran MiXCR on the 5' RACE reads and lists one entry per CDR3 protein. The table includes 1.5 million to 2 million distinct CDR3 sequences, around 40% detected once. The length of the CDR3 is 16 residues. Germline V gives CDR1 SGHNT, CDR2 YYREEE (reference sequence). Trimming at V came to 5 bases and at J to 4 bases, leaving 11 bases not matched to a gene. The chain is built from TRBV5-4 and TRBJ2-1; TRBD2 matches 8 bases. Sequencing used blood. This sequence was found in a human donor in good health. CDR3 nucleotides: TGTGCCAGCAGTCCGGGGGGGCCAGTTGAGTACAATGAGCAGTTCTTC. This sequence encodes CASSPGGPVEYNEQFF.